This entry lists 31 T cell receptor beta chains sequenced from one sample in a study of cytotoxic CD8 clonotypes in ibrutinib-treated CLL. Clones were sequenced by immunoSEQ multiplex PCR, and TCRdb holds only the in-frame ones, with some missing. This sample carries about 160,000 clones, under 90% of them seen once, and the ten largest clones take around 4.5%. The material was PBMCs, obtained after 24 months of ibrutinib treatment. The receptors come from a human donor with chronic lymphocytic leukemia.

This chain joins TRBV7-9 and TRBJ2-6; TRBD1 agrees at 10 bases. Germline V lookup: CDR1 SEHNR, CDR2 FQNEAQ (reference sequence). V was pared by 9 bases and J by 0 bases, with 11 bases of the junction left unmatched. The CDR3 totals 18 residues. CDR3 in amino acids: CARQGQGIDSSGANVLTF. The CDR3 bases are TGTGCCAGACAGGGACAGGGGATAGACAGCTCTGGGGCCAACGTCCTGACTTTC.

The chain is built from TRBV7-3 and TRBJ1-1; TRBD1 agrees at 7 bases. Germline V gives CDR1 SGHTA, CDR2 FQGTGA. The CDR3 extends over 14 amino acids. V dropped 4 bases and J dropped 4; count of bases not matched to a gene: 6. The CDR3 spells CASSSRQGFTEAFF. The CDR3 DNA reads TGTGCCAGCAGCTCTCGACAGGGTTTCACTGAAGCTTTCTTT.

The rearrangement links TRBV6-5 to TRBJ2-5, with TRBD2 identical over 7 bases. The CDR3 spans 15 residues. Germline V gene sequence: CDR1 MNHEY, CDR2 SVGAGI. J was trimmed by 5 bases and V by 2 bases; bases with no gene match: 8. CDR3 sequence reads: CASSYLIAAGETQYF. The DNA of the CDR3 is TGTGCCAGCAGTTACCTGATCGCAGCGGGGGAGACCCAGTACTTC.

The V and J genes are TRBV7-2 and TRBJ2-2; D gene ambiguous. Trimming stripped 5 bases from V and 7 bases from J, with 8 bases between. The germline CDR1 and CDR2 sequences are SGHTA and FQGNSA. This CDR3 contains 12 residues. The CDR3 sequence: CASSPSLGELFF. DNA of the CDR3: TGTGCCAGCAGCCCAAGCCTCGGGGAGCTGTTTTTT.

This clone occurred once. CDR3 in DNA: TGTGCCAGCAGTCCCGAAGTAGCGGCAAGGGAAAAACTGTTTTTT. Translation: CASSPEVAAREKLFF. The rearrangement links TRBV28 to TRBJ1-4; no clear D. This CDR3 has 15 residues. V lost 5 bases to trimming and J lost 8 bases, with 18 bases between them. Germline V CDR1 and CDR2: MDHEN, SYDVKM.

The rearrangement uses TRBV19 and TRBJ1-1; D is possibly TRBD1 (6 bases). V lost 8 bases, J lost 1 base, and 20 bases lay in between. This CDR3 is 16 amino acids long. Germline assignment: CDR1 LNHDA and CDR2 SQIVND (reference sequence). The CDR3: CASEVGGGGSNTEAFF. The CDR3 nucleotides are TGTGCCAGTGAAGTTGGGGGAGGGGGATCGAACACTGAAGCTTTCTTT.

The genes are TRBV4-2 and TRBJ1-5, with D hard to call. Germline CDR1 is LGHNA and CDR2 is YNFKEQ. This CDR3 comprises 13 residues. Trimming took 0 bases from V and 6 from J, leaving 6 bases between them. This CDR3 reads CASSQDLIQPQHF. In DNA, the CDR3 is TGTGCCAGCAGCCAAGATCTAATTCAGCCCCAGCATTTT.

DNA for the CDR3: TGTGCCAGCAGCCGAGAAAAGCGGTTGCCCCAGCATTTT. This sequence encodes CASSREKRLPQHF. The chain carries TRBV7-2 and TRBJ1-5, with no clear D. CDR3 size: 13 residues. Germline CDR1 is SGHTA and CDR2 is FQGNSA. Trimming took 5 bases from V and 9 from J, leaving 14 bases between them.

V usage is TRBV28 and J usage is TRBJ1-2; TRBD1 matches at 8 bases. After removal of 4 bases from V and 7 bases from J, the junction contained 5 bases not matched to a gene. CDR3 length: 13 amino acids. Germline-derived CDR1 and CDR2 are MDHEN and SYDVKM. CDR3 protein: CASSSGGSFGYTF. As DNA, the CDR3 is TGTGCCAGCAGTTCAGGGGGCTCGTTTGGCTACACCTTC.

The chain has TRBV11-2 and TRBJ1-1; D is possibly TRBD1 (6 bases). Germline loops: CDR1 SGHAT, CDR2 FQNNGV. This CDR3 has 14 residues. Trimming removed 4 bases at V and 5 bases at J, with 14 bases between. The CDR3 DNA reads TGTGCCAGCAGCTATTCAGGGGAGAGAACTGAAGCTTTCTTT. This sequence encodes CASSYSGERTEAFF.

The chain combines TRBV7-9 with TRBJ1-1; no definite D call. The V gene lost 5 bases and the J gene lost 8 bases, with 9 bases spanning the gap. Per the germline V gene, CDR1 is SEHNR and CDR2 is FQNEAQ (reference sequence). The CDR3 is made up of 11 amino acids. The CDR3 protein is CASSPPPEAFF. The CDR3 nucleotides are TGTGCCAGCAGCCCACCTCCCGAAGCTTTCTTT.

The CDR3 loop is CASSYGGISRNEQFF. The DNA of the CDR3 is TGCGCCAGCAGCTACGGAGGGATTAGTAGGAATGAGCAGTTCTTC. J is TRBJ2-1 and V is TRBV5-1; a weak D match, TRBD2 (6 bases). The CDR3 is 15 amino acids. V was trimmed by 3 bases and J by 7 bases, leaving 17 bases between them. Germline V gene sequence: CDR1 SGHRS, CDR2 YFSETQ.

CDR3 nucleotides: TGTGCCTGGAGTGAACAGACGAACACTGAAGCTTTCTTT. Translation: CAWSEQTNTEAFF. The J gene is TRBJ1-1, the V gene TRBV30; D is uncertain. Germline V gives CDR1 GTSNPN, CDR2 SVGIG (reference sequence). V dropped 1 base and J dropped 1 base, with 7 bases sitting between them. The CDR3 extends over 13 amino acids.

This chain joins TRBV29-1 and TRBJ2-3; D gene ambiguous. This CDR3 is 12 amino acids long. V lost 0 bases and J lost 0, with 1 base in between. Germline V gene data show CDR1 as SQVTM and CDR2 as ANQGSEA. The CDR3 loop reads CSVEESTDTQYF. For the CDR3, the DNA is TGCAGCGTTGAAGAGAGCACAGATACGCAGTATTTT.

The rearrangement joins TRBV30 to TRBJ1-2; maybe TRBD1 (6 bases). Germline CDR1 GTSNPN, CDR2 SVGIG (reference sequence). This CDR3 has 14 amino acids. V dropped 4 bases and J dropped 6 bases, with 18 bases sitting between them. The CDR3 reads CAWTQKGGIDGYTF. The CDR3 nucleotides are TGTGCCTGGACCCAGAAGGGGGGGATCGATGGCTACACCTTC.

This chain connects TRBV13 to TRBJ1-4, with unresolved D. The CDR3 contains 19 residues. Germline CDR1 reads PRHDT; CDR2 reads FYEKMQ (reference sequence). Between the trimmed V and J ends, which lost 2 bases and 5 bases, there was a span of 24 bases. CDR3 DNA sequence: TGTGCCAGCAGCTTAATCGGCTCCTACGAAACTTCGGGAAATGAAAAACTGTTTTTT. It codes for CASSLIGSYETSGNEKLFF.

The chain carries TRBV5-5 and TRBJ1-4; 10 positions match TRBD1. The V segment lost 0 bases and the J segment 7 bases; nucleotides outside the gene matches: 6. The CDR3 consists of 16 residues. The V gene's germline CDR1 is SGHKS and CDR2 YYEKEE (reference sequence). The CDR3 nucleotides read TGTGCCAGCAGCTTGGCGGCGACAGGGGGCTCTGAAAAACTGTTTTTT. Residues: CASSLAATGGSEKLFF.

The rearrangement links TRBV2 to TRBJ2-7; 7 bases fit TRBD2. V trimming: 5 bases; J trimming: 5 bases; junction bases outside the gene matches: 12. The CDR3 consists of 15 residues. CDR1 SNHLY and CDR2 FYNNEI come from the germline V gene. The CDR3 DNA reads TGTGCCAGCAGTTCCCGGACTAGATCGAAGGACGAGCAGTACTTC. This sequence encodes CASSSRTRSKDEQYF.

V and J are TRBV4-3 and TRBJ1-4; unclear D gene. This CDR3 has 13 residues. Germline V gives CDR1 LGHNA, CDR2 YSLEER. V lost 5 bases and J lost 5, with 9 bases in between. CDR3 amino acids: CASSSRGNEKLFF. The CDR3 region has the DNA TGCGCCAGCAGCTCCCGCGGAAATGAAAAACTGTTTTTT.

J is TRBJ1-2 and V is TRBV30, with no clear D. Trimming removed 6 bases from V and 3 bases from J, with 14 bases in between. The CDR3 loop spans 13 amino acids. Germline lookup yields CDR1 GTSNPN and CDR2 SVGIG (reference sequence). CDR3 in amino acids: CACPGWADYGYTF. The CDR3 DNA is TGTGCCTGTCCCGGCTGGGCAGACTATGGCTACACCTTC.

The V call is TRBV18, the J call TRBJ1-2; 7 nucleotides align to TRBD1. The germline gives CDR1 KGHSH, CDR2 LQKENI. CDR3 length: 13 amino acids. V dropped 2 bases and J dropped 8; count of bases not matched to a gene: 5. The DNA of the CDR3 is TGTGCCAGCTCACCAGGACAGGAGGGAGGCTACACCTTC. Translating gives CASSPGQEGGYTF. Full variable domain (missing parts from reference TRBV18 and TRBJ1-2): NAGVMQNPRHLVRRRGQEARLRCSPMKGHSHVYWYRQLPEEGLKFMVYLQKENIIDESGMPKERFSAEFPKEGPSILRIQQVVRGDSAAYFCASSPGQEGGYTFGSGTRLTVV.

The V and J genes are TRBV19 and TRBJ1-5, with D hard to call. This CDR3 has 16 residues. V was shortened by 3 bases and J by 7 bases, with 19 bases between the two germline ends. CDR1 is LNHDA and CDR2 is SQIVND in the germline V gene (reference sequence). The CDR3 protein is CASSIFSLGYGQPQHF. DNA for the CDR3: TGTGCCAGTAGTATTTTCAGTCTGGGGTACGGGCAGCCCCAGCATTTT.

The V and J genes are TRBV28 and TRBJ2-7, with D perhaps TRBD2 (5 bases). The V and J ends lost 5 bases and 7 bases respectively, with 15 bases between them. Germline V gene data show CDR1 as MDHEN and CDR2 as SYDVKM. The CDR3 loop spans 13 amino acids. The CDR3 DNA reads TGTGCCAGCAGTCAACCCCTGAGGAGGGAGCAGTACTTC. This translates into CASSQPLRREQYF.

CDR3 sequence (DNA): TGTGCCAGCAGCGTAGGGGGGACGGGGGTTTCCACAGATACGCAGTATTTT. Translating gives CASSVGGTGVSTDTQYF. The rearrangement links TRBV9 to TRBJ2-3; possible D gene TRBD2, 6 bases. There are 17 residues in the CDR3. V was clipped by 0 bases and J by 2 bases, with 16 bases between them. Germline CDR1 SGDLS, CDR2 YYNGEE.

The chain recombines TRBV10-1 with TRBJ1-1; no clear D gene. Looked up from germline, CDR1 is WNHNN and CDR2 is SYGVQD (reference sequence). Trimming pared 4 bases from V and 4 bases from J, leaving 10 bases between. The CDR3 extends over 13 amino acids. This CDR3 reads CASSVGITTEAFF. The CDR3 DNA reads as TGCGCCAGCAGTGTAGGGATTACCACTGAAGCTTTCTTT.

The chain couples TRBV2 to TRBJ2-1; D possibly corresponds to TRBD2 (6 bases). There are 16 residues in the CDR3. V was shortened by 7 bases and J by 0 bases, with 16 bases between the two germline ends. CDR1 SNHLY and CDR2 FYNNEI come from the germline V gene. The CDR3, as DNA: TGTGCCAGCAATAGTATAGCGGCGAGCTCCTACAATGAGCAGTTCTTC. This codes for CASNSIAASSYNEQFF.

This clone was found a few times. The rearrangement joins TRBV11-3 to TRBJ1-2; D is unresolved. The CDR3 has 12 amino acids. Germline V gene lookup returns CDR1 SGHNT and CDR2 YENEEA. The V end lost 5 bases, the J end lost 7 bases, and 11 bases lay between the germline ends. The CDR3 region has the DNA TGTGCCAGCAGCCGCGACGGGATTGGCTACACCTTC. This gives the protein CASSRDGIGYTF.

J is TRBJ1-1 and V is TRBV6-1; TRBD1 matches at 7 bases. The V gene end was trimmed by 2 bases and the J gene end by 0 bases; junction bases not matched to a gene: 9. The CDR3 loop spans 17 amino acids. The germline V gene has CDR1 MNHNS and CDR2 SASEGT. The CDR3 region has the DNA TGTGCCAGCAGTGAAAGGCCCGGGACAGATATGAACACTGAAGCTTTCTTT. It encodes CASSERPGTDMNTEAFF.

The rearrangement joins TRBV7-8 to TRBJ1-3; D is possibly TRBD1 (5 bases). The CDR3 has 16 amino acids. Germline CDR1 and CDR2: SGHVS and FQNEAQ. V lost 5 bases to trimming and J lost 0 bases, with 14 bases between them. The CDR3 nucleotides are TGTGCCAGCAGCCCGAGAGGGGTACGCTCTGGAAACACCATATATTTT. This encodes CASSPRGVRSGNTIYF. Combining the CDR3 with reference TRBV7-8 and TRBJ1-3 gives the whole variable domain GAGVSQSPRYKVAKRGQDVALRCDPISGHVSLFWYQQALGQGPEFLTYFQNEAQLDKSGLPSDRFFAERPEGSVSTLKIQRTQQEDSAVYLCASSPRGVRSGNTIYFGEGSWLTVV.

This clone was seen only a few times. The chain is built from TRBV5-1 and TRBJ1-5; the D gene is possibly TRBD1 (5 bases). Germline V gene sequence: CDR1 SGHRS, CDR2 YFSETQ. This CDR3 has 15 amino acids. V was trimmed by 0 bases and J by 0 bases, leaving 7 bases between them. In DNA, the CDR3 is TGCGCCAGCAGCTTGGCGGGGCATAGCAATCAGCCCCAGCATTTT. Translated: CASSLAGHSNQPQHF.

The CDR3 coding sequence is TGTGCCAGCCGAGGGACAGGGCACTACGAGCAGTACTTC. This gives the protein CASRGTGHYEQYF. The chain uses TRBV2 and TRBJ2-7; 9 positions agree with TRBD1. Germline assignment: CDR1 SNHLY and CDR2 FYNNEI. V lost 8 bases and J lost 3; bases outside the gene matches: 5. This CDR3 is 13 amino acids long.